These 15 T cell receptor beta chains came from one sample sequenced in a study of beta chain features in type 1 diabetes. Whole-study findings and limits: Type 1 diabetes patients had moderately but significantly shorter TCRB CDR3s in all four CD4+ subsets.

Every bit of the isolated RNA underwent reverse transcription, so sequencing read expressed TCRB transcripts. Libraries were prepared by immunoSEQ multiplex PCR; TCRdb keeps only in-frame clonotypes and omits some of them. The repertoire holds 120,000 to 150,000 clones, about 13% seen once, with roughly 1.4% in the top ten. Antigens for these TCRs are unknown. Input material: central memory CD4+ T cells from blood. These receptors were taken from a man aged 18 to 35 with type 1 diabetes.

This clone was found a few times. The chain couples TRBV13 to TRBJ1-1, with D unclear. CDR3 length: 16 amino acids. Germline values: CDR1 PRHDT, CDR2 FYEKMQ (reference sequence). V gave up 1 base and J gave up 3 bases, with 15 bases separating them. CDR3 coding DNA: TGTGCCAGCAGCTTAGTGGTAGGAGTTTTGGACACTGAAGCTTTCTTT. Amino acid sequence: CASSLVVGVLDTEAFF.

This clone has just one count. The V call is TRBV6-6, the J call TRBJ2-7, with 7 nucleotides matching TRBD1. Germline CDR1 MNHNY, CDR2 SVGAGI (reference sequence). J lost 0 bases, V lost 0 bases, and 5 bases had no gene match. The CDR3 contains 16 residues. Here the CDR3 reads CASSYSMGQPSYEQYF. DNA of the CDR3: TGTGCCAGCAGTTACTCGATGGGACAGCCCTCCTACGAGCAGTACTTC.

This clone was seen a handful of times. This sequence joins TRBV6-1 and TRBJ2-7; TRBD1 is a possible D gene (5 bases). This CDR3 has 13 residues. Trimming removed 6 bases from V and 2 bases from J, with 11 bases in between. Germline V CDR1 and CDR2: MNHNS, SASEGT. CDR3 nucleotides: TGTGCCAGCAGCTTACAGGCTACCTACGAGCAGTACTTC. This gives the protein CASSLQATYEQYF.

The table lists this clone with a few counts. Distinct nucleotide sequences in the sample also encode this CDR3. The chain combines TRBV20-1 with TRBJ1-2, with D uncertain. There are 11 residues in the CDR3. V lost 4 bases to trimming and J lost 6 bases, with 9 bases between them. CDR1 is DFQATT, CDR2 SNEGSKA, per germline (reference sequence). The CDR3 here is CSANDGDGYTF. CDR3 coding DNA: TGCAGTGCTAACGACGGAGATGGCTACACCTTC.

This clone was counted between two and nine times. The CDR3 sequence is CASSSSTGGPEAFF. In nucleotides, the CDR3 is TGTGCCAGCTCATCATCGACAGGGGGACCTGAAGCTTTCTTT. V and J are TRBV18 and TRBJ1-1; 9 nucleotides line up with TRBD1. From germline, CDR1 is KGHSH and CDR2 LQKENI. Losses at the gene ends were 5 bases for V and 6 bases for J; bases not matched to a gene: 7. The CDR3 contains 14 residues.

This clone has ten or more counts. This chain links TRBV4-1 with TRBJ2-4, with a tentative D call TRBD1 (5 bases). Trimming cost V 0 bases and J 8 bases, with 14 bases left between them. Germline V gene sequence: CDR1 MGHRA, CDR2 YSYEKL. The CDR3 covers 15 residues. The CDR3 spells CASSQDQGLRDIQYF. The DNA of the CDR3 is TGCGCCAGCAGCCAAGATCAGGGTCTACGGGACATTCAGTACTTC.

The table lists this clone with a few counts. The chain carries TRBV4-1 and TRBJ2-7; 7 nucleotides line up with TRBD2. Losses at the gene ends were 3 bases for V and 4 bases for J; bases not matched to a gene: 12. The CDR3 spans 16 residues. Germline V gene lookup returns CDR1 MGHRA and CDR2 YSYEKL. The CDR3 loop reads CASSHPSKVGGYEQYF. CDR3 bases: TGCGCCAGCAGCCATCCCTCTAAGGTCGGGGGGTACGAGCAGTACTTC.

This clone was seen only a few times. CDR3 sequence reads: CASSQRTSAYEQYF. Written as DNA, the CDR3 is TGTGCCAGCAGCCAAAGAACGTCCGCCTACGAGCAGTACTTC. This chain uses TRBV9 with TRBJ2-7; no firm D call. The CDR3 is 14 residues long. V was cut by 4 bases and J by 2 bases, with 13 bases left in between. Looked up from germline, CDR1 is SGDLS and CDR2 is YYNGEE.

J is TRBJ2-2 and V is TRBV9; 8 bases map to TRBD2. The germline CDR1 and CDR2 sequences are SGDLS and YYNGEE. The CDR3 sequence is 16 residues long. V gave up 4 bases and J gave up 0 bases; unmatched junction bases: 5. CDR3 protein: CASSSGGSANTGELFF. The CDR3, as DNA: TGTGCCAGCAGCAGCGGGGGCAGCGCGAACACCGGGGAGCTGTTTTTT.

The CDR3 bases are TGTGCCAGCAGCTTAACCTCGAGGGCTGGTCCTACCACAGATACGCAGTATTTT. Its translation: CASSLTSRAGPTTDTQYF. The rearrangement uses TRBV7-3 and TRBJ2-3; a possible D gene is TRBD2 (5 bases). V shed 0 bases and J shed 2 bases, with 18 bases lying between them. CDR1 and CDR2 from the germline V gene are SGHTA and FQGTGA. The CDR3 is 18 amino acids.

This clone was seen a few times. The V and J genes are TRBV4-2 and TRBJ1-2; 10 bases map to TRBD1. Germline loops: CDR1 LGHNA, CDR2 YNFKEQ. The CDR3 sequence is 14 residues long. Trimming took 1 base from V and 7 from J; bases not matched to a gene: 3. Written as DNA, the CDR3 is TGTGCCAGCAGCCAAGGGAGGGACAGGGGTGGCTACACCTTC. Translating it yields CASSQGRDRGGYTF.

The genes are TRBV6-5 and TRBJ1-1; D may be TRBD1 (6 bases). The CDR3 extends over 15 amino acids. In germline, CDR1 is MNHEY, CDR2 SVGAGI. With 5 bases removed from V and 5 bases from J, the gap between germline ends came to 18 bases. The CDR3 loop reads CASSTRTASLTEAFF. CDR3 nucleotide sequence: TGTGCCAGCAGTACCCGGACAGCCAGTTTGACTGAAGCTTTCTTT.

This clone was observed a handful of times. The chain joins TRBV29-1 to TRBJ1-1; TRBD1 matches at 11 bases. Germline assignment: CDR1 SQVTM and CDR2 ANQGSEA. This CDR3 has 13 residues. Trimming at V came to 6 bases and at J to 4 bases, leaving 4 bases not matched to a gene. CDR3 nucleotide sequence: TGCAGCGTCGAGGGACAGGGGGGCACTGAAGCTTTCTTT. This gives the protein CSVEGQGGTEAFF.

Only a few counts were recorded for this clone. The chain has TRBV5-4 and TRBJ1-2; perhaps TRBD1 as D (6 bases). The CDR3 runs 13 residues. The germline gives CDR1 SGHNT, CDR2 YYREEE (reference sequence). Deletions cut 4 bases from V and 5 bases from J, with 12 bases between. The CDR3 sequence is CASSPTGAYGYTF. For the CDR3, the DNA is TGTGCCAGCAGCCCTACGGGGGCTTATGGCTACACCTTC.

The chain joins TRBV30 to TRBJ1-6; D perhaps matches TRBD1 (6 bases). V dropped 7 bases and J dropped 0 bases, with 13 bases sitting between them. Germline values: CDR1 GTSNPN, CDR2 SVGIG (reference sequence). The CDR3 covers 15 residues. The CDR3, as DNA: TGTGCCTTACGGACAGAAAGCTCCTATAATTCACCCCTCCACTTT. Protein: CALRTESSYNSPLHF.